This TCR beta chain is drawn from a study of early T cells in non-severe SARS-CoV-2 infection. Whole-study context: The input, bulk RNA from unsorted whole blood, was sequenced, and chains were unpaired.

Findings of the study overall: Database matching using VDJdb favored anti-spike CD8 responses, with private and CD4 specificities left missing.

The CDR3 contains 13 residues. Germline V CDR1 and CDR2: MNHNS, SASEGT. The V end lost 8 bases, the J end lost 0 bases, and 9 bases lay between the germline ends. In regard to this clonotype: Its antigen is still unknown.

Attached unique molecular identifiers marked individual cDNA molecules. TCRdb re-derived calls from the 5' RACE reads in MiXCR, one entry per CDR3 protein. The data hold roughly 50,000 distinct CDR3 sequences, with 8% to 9% observed a single time. The rearrangement uses TRBV6-1 and TRBJ2-3, with D possibly TRBD1 on 6 matching bases. This TCR was recovered from an adult who was a healthcare worker with PCR-confirmed SARS-CoV-2 infection or an uninfected control (not recorded which). Sequencing input: whole blood. CDR3 region: CASQGGSTDTQYF. The CDR3 bases are TGTGCCAGCCAAGGGGGTAGCACAGATACGCAGTATTTT.